The 12 T cell receptor beta chains given below trace back to one sample, sequenced in a study of OX40 agonist ivuxolimab in advanced cancers. Clones were read by immunoSEQ multiplex PCR, and TCRdb kept only the in-frame ones, dropping some. This table holds about 83,000 clones, about 90% found once. The starting material was CD4+ or CD8+ T cells sorted from blood, obtained in a trial of the OX40 agonist ivuxolimab. The receptor set was obtained from an adult with an advanced solid tumor such as melanoma, head and neck, liver or kidney cancer.

The genes are TRBV21-1 and TRBJ1-2. TRBV21-1 is a pseudogene locus. The CDR3 is 16 residues long. CDR3 nucleotides: TGTGCCAGCAGCAAAGCCGAGAAGGGTGAGAACTATGGCTACACCTTC. Its translation is CASSKAEKGENYGYTF.

Of note for this clone: This CDR3 is missing its conserved last phenylalanine or tryptophan, likely due to a read error. The limits of the CDR3 on the DNA are not certain, so only TCRdb's listed CDR3 is given. This sequence joins TRBV21-1 and TRBJ2-7; TRBD1 is the table's D call, not checked against the DNA. TRBV21-1 is a pseudogene. The CDR3 is 10 amino acids in total, end residues counted. The CDR3: CASSAPTGNN.

The chain uses TRBV27 and TRBJ1-2, with a tentative D call TRBD1 (6 bases). The V and J ends lost 8 bases and 4 bases respectively, with 17 bases between them. Germline CDR1 and CDR2: MNHEY and SMNVEV (reference sequence). This CDR3 comprises 14 residues. The CDR3 sequence: CASFSRTEPYGYTF. CDR3 sequence (DNA): TGTGCCAGCTTCTCTAGGACAGAACCCTATGGCTACACCTTC.

This chain uses TRBV15 with TRBJ1-5, with 11 bases matching TRBD1. There are 17 residues in the CDR3. Per the germline V gene, CDR1 is LNHNV and CDR2 is YYDKDF (reference sequence). The trim removed 3 bases at V and 0 bases at J, leaving 4 bases unmatched. The CDR3 sequence: CATSRGQGVNSNQPQHF. CDR3 bases: TGTGCCACCAGCAGGGGACAGGGGGTTAATAGCAATCAGCCCCAGCATTTT.

The rearrangement uses TRBV11-2 and TRBJ2-1, with TRBD1 matching 7 bases. The CDR3 extends over 14 amino acids. Germline lookup yields CDR1 SGHAT and CDR2 FQNNGV. Losses at the gene ends were 5 bases for V and 10 bases for J; bases not matched to a gene: 11. This CDR3 reads CASSTGQPGQEQFF. CDR3 sequence (DNA): TGTGCCAGCAGCACGGGACAGCCCGGTCAGGAGCAGTTCTTC.

The J gene is TRBJ2-7, the V gene TRBV10-1; possibly TRBD1 or TRBD2 for D (5 bases each). The CDR3 spans 15 residues. Per the germline V gene, CDR1 is WNHNN and CDR2 is SYGVQD (reference sequence). V dropped 3 bases and J dropped 3 bases, with 15 bases sitting between them. CDR3 DNA sequence: TGCGCCAGCAGTGAAGTTACGGGGCCCGGCTACGAGCAGTACTTC. It yields the protein CASSEVTGPGYEQYF.

The chain joins TRBV7-6 to TRBJ2-5, with 15 bases identical to TRBD2. The CDR3 is 17 residues long. The germline gives CDR1 SGHVS, CDR2 FNYEAQ. V lost 5 bases, J lost 2 bases, and 6 bases stayed unmatched. In DNA form, the CDR3 reads TGTGCCAGCAGCCATGGACTAGCGGGGGGGCTACAAGAGACCCAGTACTTC. Residues: CASSHGLAGGLQETQYF.

This chain connects TRBV4-1 to TRBJ1-1; 7 positions match TRBD1. The trim removed 2 bases at V and 3 bases at J, leaving 0 bases unmatched. CDR3 size: 13 residues. In germline, CDR1 is MGHRA, CDR2 YSYEKL. The CDR3 nucleotides read TGCGCCAGCAGCCAAACAGGGGACACTGAAGCTTTCTTT. Its protein is CASSQTGDTEAFF.

This clone was recorded once. CDR3 coding DNA: TGTGCCAGCAGTTACGGCAGGGCGCCCTACAATGAGCAGTTCTTC. It translates to CASSYGRAPYNEQFF. The chain is built from TRBV6-5 and TRBJ2-1; D perhaps matches TRBD1 (5 bases). Trimming removed 2 bases from V and 2 bases from J, with 10 bases in between. Germline V gene lookup returns CDR1 MNHEY and CDR2 SVGAGI. There are 15 residues in the CDR3.

The chain recombines TRBV19 with TRBJ2-5; TRBD1 might be the D (6 bases). Germline CDR1 reads LNHDA; CDR2 reads SQIVND (reference sequence). Trimming removed 5 bases at V and 9 bases at J, with 22 bases between. The CDR3 has 15 residues. CDR3 residues: CASSPQGDRLGPQYF. The CDR3 nucleotides are TGTGCCAGTAGTCCACAGGGAGATAGGTTAGGGCCCCAGTACTTC.

The chain has TRBV11-3 and TRBJ2-7, with 9 bases lining up with TRBD1. This CDR3 is 16 amino acids long. J was trimmed by 1 base and V by 6 bases; bases with no gene match: 10. Germline CDR1 SGHNT, CDR2 YENEEA. CDR3 bases: TGTGCCAGCAGGTTTAGGAGGGACAGGGAATCCTACGAGCAGTACTTC. Protein: CASRFRRDRESYEQYF.

The V call is TRBV9, the J call TRBJ1-2; TRBD1 matches at 9 bases. Germline CDR1 SGDLS, CDR2 YYNGEE. J gave up 3 bases and V 3 bases, and 9 bases lay outside the gene matches. This CDR3 is built from 16 residues. The CDR3 nucleotides read TGTGCCAGCAGCGCCGGACAGGGGCGGGGGGACTATGGCTACACCTTC. Translation: CASSAGQGRGDYGYTF.